The 21 T cell receptor beta chains given below trace back to one sample, sequenced in a study of T cell responses to AZD1222 COVID-19 vaccine. Repertoires were generated with immunoSEQ multiplex PCR, while TCRdb's copy carries only in-frame clones and drops some. The sample holds 120,000 to 150,000 clones, 90% seen once. Sequenced here: peripheral blood, sampled 28 days after the second AZD1222 dose. The receptors stem from an adult who received the AZD1222 COVID-19 vaccine.

By frequency in the sample, this clone is medium-sized. The genes are TRBV10-2 and TRBJ2-1; 7 nucleotides match TRBD2. This CDR3 is 12 amino acids long. Germline-derived CDR1 and CDR2 are WSHSY and SAAADI. V lost 8 bases to trimming and J lost 8 bases; unmatched junction nucleotides: 6. This chain's CDR3 is CASGGVVYEQFF. CDR3 bases: TGCGCCAGCGGGGGGGTAGTGTATGAGCAGTTCTTC.

The chain links TRBV7-8 to TRBJ2-2; D uncertain. This CDR3 spans 12 amino acids. Trimming cost V 1 base and J 6 bases, with 3 bases left between them. Germline CDR1 SGHVS, CDR2 FQNEAQ. The chain's CDR3 is CASSLEPGELFF. CDR3 nucleotide sequence: TGTGCCAGCAGCTTAGAGCCCGGGGAGCTGTTTTTT.

This chain connects TRBV13 to TRBJ1-5, with a tentative D call TRBD1 (6 bases). V was shortened by 0 bases and J by 1 base, with 10 bases between the two germline ends. This CDR3 is 16 amino acids long. The germline V gene has CDR1 PRHDT and CDR2 FYEKMQ (reference sequence). The CDR3 sequence is CASSLGGGRSNQPQHF. CDR3 nucleotide sequence: TGTGCCAGCAGCTTAGGCGGGGGGCGAAGCAATCAGCCCCAGCATTTT.

The gene calls are TRBV11-2 and TRBJ2-2; 8 positions agree with TRBD1. The length of the CDR3 is 16 residues. V shed 5 bases and J 2 bases; nucleotides not matched to a gene: 7. Germline CDR1 reads SGHAT; CDR2 reads FQNNGV. The CDR3 is CASSPLTGANTGELFF. The CDR3 nucleotides are TGTGCCAGCAGCCCCCTGACAGGGGCCAACACCGGGGAGCTGTTTTTT.

V gene TRBV11-2 combines with J gene TRBJ2-1; perhaps TRBD2 as D (6 bases). From germline, CDR1 is SGHAT and CDR2 FQNNGV. Between the trimmed V and J ends, which lost 6 bases and 8 bases, there was a span of 17 bases. This CDR3 has 14 residues. CDR3 in amino acids: CASRRTVTGDEQFF. The CDR3 DNA is TGTGCCAGCAGGCGAACCGTGACGGGGGATGAGCAGTTCTTC.

This sequence joins TRBV4-1 and TRBJ2-5; D unresolved. Trimming took off 0 bases at V and 0 bases at J, with 5 bases between the two ends. The germline V gene has CDR1 MGHRA and CDR2 YSYEKL. The CDR3 is 14 amino acids. This chain's CDR3 is CASSQDSYQETQYF. The CDR3 DNA reads TGCGCCAGCAGCCAAGACTCCTACCAAGAGACCCAGTACTTC.

The CDR3 DNA follows: TGTGCCACCCGCGGGGGGAGTATAAATGAGCAGTTCTTC. Translating it yields CATRGGSINEQFF. The rearrangement links TRBV28 to TRBJ2-1; 8 bases agree with TRBD2. Looked up from germline, CDR1 is MDHEN and CDR2 is SYDVKM. Trimming took 10 bases from V and 7 from J; bases not matched to a gene: 9. CDR3 length: 13 residues.

This chain joins TRBV18 and TRBJ2-7; the match to TRBD2 covers 13 bases. CDR1 KGHSH and CDR2 LQKENI come from the germline V gene. With V trimmed by 5 bases and J by 4 bases, 5 bases remained unmatched. This CDR3 has 15 amino acids. CDR3 residues: CASSSALAGGYEQYV. CDR3 bases: TGTGCCAGCTCAAGCGCACTAGCGGGGGGGTACGAGCAGTACGTC.

This clone was recorded a few times. The chain employs TRBV4-3 and TRBJ1-4; 7 bases fit TRBD1. V gave up 4 bases and J gave up 0 bases; unmatched junction bases: 5. Germline V gene data show CDR1 as LGHNA and CDR2 as YSLEER. The CDR3 extends over 16 amino acids. Here the CDR3 DNA reads TGCGCCAGCAGCCCGACAGGGTCATCAACTAATGAAAAACTGTTTTTT. Translating it yields CASSPTGSSTNEKLFF.

The V gene is TRBV2, the J gene TRBJ2-1; perhaps TRBD2 as D (6 bases). The CDR3 sequence is 16 residues long. Trimming cost V 6 bases and J 7 bases, with 22 bases left between them. Per germline, CDR1 SNHLY and CDR2 FYNNEI. The CDR3, as DNA: TGTGCCAGCAGACAACGGCGGGACCTTCAAACGAATGAGCAGTTCTTC. Translation: CASRQRRDLQTNEQFF.

The J gene is TRBJ2-1, the V gene TRBV7-2; D unclear. The germline V and J ends were trimmed by 5 bases and 13 bases, with 21 bases remaining between them. CDR1 is SGHTA, CDR2 FQGNSA, per germline. The CDR3 runs to 14 residues. This CDR3 reads CASSPGFSSYHQFF. The CDR3 DNA reads as TGTGCCAGCAGCCCCGGGTTTAGCTCATACCACCAGTTCTTC. Full variable domain (outside the CDR3, taken from reference TRBV7-2 and TRBJ2-1): GAGVSQSPSNKVTEKGKDVELRCDPISGHTALYWYRQSLGQGLEFLIYFQGNSAPDKSGLPSDRFSAERTGGSVSTLTIQRTQQEDSAVYLCASSPGFSSYHQFFGPGTRLTVL.

V usage is TRBV29-1 and J usage is TRBJ1-1, with 7 bases aligning to TRBD1. The CDR3 spans 11 residues. Germline loops: CDR1 SQVTM, CDR2 ANQGSEA. The ends lost 7 bases at V and 5 bases at J; junction bases unmatched: 4. CDR3 DNA: TGCAGCGGCATGACAGGGACTGAAGCTTTCTTT. This translates into CSGMTGTEAFF.

The rearrangement uses TRBV7-9 and TRBJ1-3, with D unresolved. CDR3 length: 13 residues. The V and J ends lost 1 base and 12 bases respectively, with 13 bases between them. CDR1 is SEHNR and CDR2 is FQNEAQ in the germline V gene (reference sequence). CDR3 nucleotide sequence: TGTGCCAGCAGCTTAGGCCACGCGGAAATCATATATTTT. This encodes CASSLGHAEIIYF.

In its sample, this clone was seen once. The chain links TRBV7-2 to TRBJ2-3, with 10 bases that match TRBD2. CDR3 length: 16 residues. The germline V gene encodes CDR1 SGHTA and CDR2 FQGNSA. Germline trimming cut 4 bases from V and 6 bases from J; bases unmatched to any gene: 10. The CDR3 spells CASSSQREGGVDTQYF. The DNA for the CDR3 is TGTGCCAGCAGCTCTCAGCGGGAGGGCGGAGTGGATACGCAGTATTTT.

This CDR3 reads CASSLVGGGGGYTF. For the CDR3, the DNA is TGCGCCAGCAGCTTGGTCGGAGGGGGCGGTGGCTACACCTTC. This chain joins TRBV5-1 and TRBJ1-2; 7 positions match TRBD1. Trimming at V came to 0 bases and at J to 7 bases, leaving 6 bases not matched to a gene. From germline, CDR1 is SGHRS and CDR2 YFSETQ. CDR3 length: 14 residues.

CDR3: CASSGDVMRTEAFF. In DNA form, the CDR3 reads TGCGCCAGCAGCGGGGACGTAATGAGGACTGAAGCTTTCTTT. The rearrangement links TRBV5-1 to TRBJ1-1; tentatively, D is TRBD1 (5 bases). The V and J ends lost 4 bases and 5 bases respectively, with 15 bases between them. This CDR3 has 14 amino acids. Germline-derived CDR1 and CDR2 are SGHRS and YFSETQ.

The chain joins TRBV12-3 or TRBV12-4 to TRBJ2-5; a possible D gene is TRBD2 (7 bases). This CDR3 is 13 amino acids long. Deletions cut 7 bases from V and 5 bases from J, with 14 bases between. The CDR3 DNA reads TGTGCCAGCACCTTGGGAGGGGGGGAGACCCAGTACTTC. Protein sequence: CASTLGGGETQYF.

V is TRBV29-1 and J is TRBJ1-2; 7 bases map to TRBD1. The junction had 5 bases not matched to a gene; V was cut back by 4 bases and J by 6 bases. Germline V CDR1 and CDR2: SQVTM, ANQGSEA. This CDR3 region has 12 residues. Here the CDR3 reads CSVAGGIDGYTF. The CDR3 nucleotides read TGCAGCGTTGCAGGGGGGATCGATGGCTACACCTTC.

The rearrangement links TRBV2 to TRBJ2-2; D call uncertain. The CDR3 length is 13 residues. Germline V gene lookup returns CDR1 SNHLY and CDR2 FYNNEI. Trimming removed 7 bases from V and 2 bases from J, with 8 bases in between. The DNA for the CDR3 is TGTGCCAGCAATCGACAAAACACCGGGGAGCTGTTTTTT. Its protein product is CASNRQNTGELFF.

The V and J genes are TRBV11-2 and TRBJ1-1; no clear D. Trimming removed 2 bases at V and 2 bases at J, with 9 bases between. The CDR3 extends over 14 amino acids. CDR1 and CDR2 from the germline V gene are SGHAT and FQNNGV. This CDR3 is CASSLRTANTEAFF. The CDR3 DNA is TGTGCCAGCAGCTTAAGGACGGCCAACACTGAAGCTTTCTTT.

The chain's CDR3 is CATSDSRTVQYF. Written as DNA, the CDR3 is TGTGCCACCAGTGATTCTAGGACAGTTCAGTACTTC. This rearrangement joins TRBV24-1 to TRBJ2-4; a weak D match, TRBD1 (6 bases). Trimming shortened V by 2 bases and J by 11 bases, and 9 bases separated the two germline ends. Looked up from germline, CDR1 is KGHDR and CDR2 is SFDVKD. This CDR3 spans 12 amino acids.